This record concerns one TCR beta chain sequence. The sample originates from a study of control samples from healthy donors and cancer patients. Trimming cost V 0 bases and J 0 bases, with 12 bases left between them. Germline CDR1 LNHNV, CDR2 YYDKDF (reference sequence). The CDR3 sequence is 17 residues long. Data came from immunoSEQ multiplex PCR; TCRdb stores just in-frame clones and leaves some out. This sample has 70,000 to 75,000 clones, with 85% to 95% found just once. This rearrangement joins TRBV15 to TRBJ1-3; unclear D gene. This receptor was taken from a young woman in good health. Source material: blood. CDR3 in DNA: TGTGCCACCAGCAGAGATAGGGCCGGAAACTCTGGAAACACCATATATTTT. This codes for CATSRDRAGNSGNTIYF.